Shown below are 12 T cell receptor beta chains from a single sample sequenced in a study of T cell repertoires in cytomegalovirus infection (dated by TCRdb to the late 2010s). The run used an Illumina HiSeq 1500. TCRdb handled the public reads itself, with Q25 trimming in fastp and clone calling in MiXCR, and kept productive beta chains. Rows with one shared CDR3 protein collapse into an entry with the most common genes and DNA. In this sample the table shows 200,000 to 300,000 distinct CDR3 sequences, around 8.7% of which occur a single time. Roughly 16% of the sample goes to the ten largest clones. Specimen: PBMCs. These receptors all stem from a human donor in good health (CMV status not recorded). Some clones in this sample may be carry-over from other donors' samples.

This clonotype was detected many times. The rearrangement links TRBV11-2 to TRBJ2-2, with D hard to call. Looked up from germline, CDR1 is SGHAT and CDR2 is FQNNGV. CDR3 length: 15 amino acids. Trimming pared 1 base from V and 2 bases from J, leaving 8 bases between. The CDR3 DNA is TGTGCCAGCAGCTTAGCTGCGGTTAACACCGGGGAGCTGTTTTTT. As protein: CASSLAAVNTGELFF.

This clonotype was recorded at least ten times. The chain joins TRBV6-2 or TRBV6-3 to TRBJ2-5; D perhaps matches TRBD1 (6 bases). V was clipped by 7 bases and J by 2 bases, with 17 bases between them. Germline loops: CDR1 MNHEY, CDR2 SVGEGT. CDR3 size: 15 residues. CDR3 in amino acids: CASMLGQTLQETQYF. CDR3 DNA sequence: TGTGCCAGCATGCTGGGACAAACCCTTCAAGAGACCCAGTACTTC.

This clonotype appeared many times. The gene calls are TRBV7-2 and TRBJ2-5, with D possibly matching TRBD2 (6 bases). V was trimmed by 5 bases and J by 4 bases, leaving 23 bases between them. Per the germline V gene, CDR1 is SGHTA and CDR2 is FQGNSA. The CDR3 is made up of 17 amino acids. CDR3 loop: CASSKSGGMRGLETQYF. The CDR3 coding sequence is TGTGCCAGCAGCAAATCAGGCGGAATGCGGGGACTAGAGACCCAGTACTTC.

V is TRBV30 and J is TRBJ2-7; TRBD1 agrees at 7 bases. Unmatched junction bases numbered 7, after V lost 3 bases and J lost 2 bases. The CDR3 extends over 14 amino acids. Germline V lookup: CDR1 GTSNPN, CDR2 SVGIG (reference sequence). The CDR3 loop reads CAWSKTDRPYEQYF. The CDR3 nucleotides are TGTGCCTGGAGCAAGACGGACAGGCCCTACGAGCAGTACTTC.

CDR3 in DNA: TGTGCCAGCAGCCTCTCCCCGGGGGGCCGCTCTGGAAACACCATATATTTT. As protein: CASSLSPGGRSGNTIYF. This chain links TRBV5-6 with TRBJ1-3, with D perhaps matching TRBD1 (6 bases). From germline, CDR1 is SGHDT and CDR2 YYEEEE. CDR3 length: 17 residues. Trimming removed 4 bases from V and 0 bases from J, with 17 bases in between.

The J gene is TRBJ1-6, the V gene TRBV20-1; TRBD1 agrees at 7 bases. Trimming took 6 bases from V and 7 from J; bases not matched to a gene: 6. Germline CDR1 reads DFQATT; CDR2 reads SNEGSKA (reference sequence). This CDR3 contains 13 residues. The CDR3 spells CSAARDRNSPLHF. CDR3 sequence (DNA): TGCAGTGCCGCCCGGGACAGAAATTCACCCCTCCACTTT.

This clonotype was counted ten times or more. This rearrangement joins TRBV7-2 to TRBJ1-2; no reliable D call. The CDR3 extends over 13 amino acids. Trimming removed 2 bases from V and 0 bases from J, with 4 bases in between. The germline CDR1 and CDR2 sequences are SGHTA and FQGNSA. The CDR3 region is CASSLFSNYGYTF. CDR3 nucleotide sequence: TGTGCCAGCAGCTTATTCTCTAACTATGGCTACACCTTC.

This clonotype was counted between two and nine times. CDR3 DNA: TGTGCCAGCAGCCCGAAGGGGGCGAGGGTTTACGAGCAGTACTTC. Translating gives CASSPKGARVYEQYF. The chain employs TRBV3-1 and TRBJ2-7; 7 nucleotides align to TRBD1. The germline CDR1 and CDR2 sequences are LGHDT and YNNKEL (reference sequence). The CDR3 consists of 15 residues. V gave up 4 bases and J gave up 4 bases; unmatched junction bases: 10.

This clonotype was observed many times. V and J are TRBV7-2 and TRBJ2-5; D gene unclear. Germline lookup yields CDR1 SGHTA and CDR2 FQGNSA. V lost 3 bases and J 2 bases, leaving 7 bases between the germline ends. The CDR3 runs 13 residues. The CDR3 region is CASSFPEQETQYF. The CDR3 region has the DNA TGTGCCAGCAGCTTTCCAGAGCAAGAGACCCAGTACTTC.

The chain joins TRBV5-1 to TRBJ2-1; TRBD2 matches at 8 bases. V trimming: 4 bases; J trimming: 0 bases; junction bases outside the gene matches: 3. This CDR3 region has 15 residues. Germline CDR1 SGHRS, CDR2 YFSETQ. CDR3 nucleotides: TGCGCCAGCAGCGCCGGGACTAGCTCCTACAATGAGCAGTTCTTC. Translation: CASSAGTSSYNEQFF.

This clonotype has more than one count but fewer than ten. The chain couples TRBV6-8 to TRBJ2-1; 9 bases are a match to TRBD1. V was clipped by 6 bases and J by 6 bases; unmatched bases: 12. CDR3 size: 16 residues. Germline CDR1 MNHGY, CDR2 SAAAGT. CDR3 sequence reads: CASSRGQGLPGNEQFF. Here the CDR3 DNA reads TGTGCCAGCAGCAGAGGACAGGGGCTCCCGGGCAATGAGCAGTTCTTC.

This clonotype has ten or more counts. This chain connects TRBV20-1 to TRBJ2-5, with 11 bases lining up with TRBD2. The CDR3 has 16 residues. V lost 6 bases, J lost 5 bases, and 14 bases stayed unmatched. CDR1 and CDR2 from the germline V gene are DFQATT and SNEGSKA (reference sequence). CDR3 coding DNA: TGCAGTGCCGCTCCCCTAGCGGGGGGTAAAGATGAGACCCAGTACTTC. Translating gives CSAAPLAGGKDETQYF.